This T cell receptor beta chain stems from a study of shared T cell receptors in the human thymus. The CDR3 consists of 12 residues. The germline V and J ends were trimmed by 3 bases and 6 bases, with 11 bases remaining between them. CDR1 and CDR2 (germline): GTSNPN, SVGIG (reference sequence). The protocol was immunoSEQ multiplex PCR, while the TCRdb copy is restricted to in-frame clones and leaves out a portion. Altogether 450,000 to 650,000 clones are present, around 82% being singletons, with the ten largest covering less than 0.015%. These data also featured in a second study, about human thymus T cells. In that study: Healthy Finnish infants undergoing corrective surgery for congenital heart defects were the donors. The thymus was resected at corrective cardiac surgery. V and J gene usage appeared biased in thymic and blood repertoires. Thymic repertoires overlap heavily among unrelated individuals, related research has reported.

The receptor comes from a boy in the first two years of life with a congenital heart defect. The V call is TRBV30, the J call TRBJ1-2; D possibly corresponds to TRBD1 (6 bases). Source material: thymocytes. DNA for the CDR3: TGTGCCTGGAGCCGGACAGTGGATGGCTACACCTTC. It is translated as CAWSRTVDGYTF.